A selection of T cell receptor beta chains follows, all from one sample in a study of blood T cell repertoires in COVID-19. Libraries were prepared by immunoSEQ multiplex PCR; TCRdb keeps only in-frame clonotypes and omits some of them. The sample lists more than 150,000 clones; around 84% were seen once. Sequences were obtained from peripheral blood. These receptors were obtained from a man younger than 45 with active or convalescent COVID-19. Each CDR3 is given with its conserved first and last residue. Fields, in order: V gene, J gene, D gene, clone size, CDR3 DNA, CDR3 protein. A D gene is named only where the DNA matches it firmly. Clone size is shown for a subset of rows, as once, few, many or a class of expanded clone.

V: TRBV12-3/TRBV12-4; J: TRBJ1-1; D: NA; size: once; DNA: TGTGCCAGCAGTTTGGGGGGGCTAGCTTTCTTT; CDR3: CASSLGGLAFF
V: TRBV5-5; J: TRBJ1-2; D: NA; size: NA; DNA: NA; CDR3: CASSLYRPDFRGYTF
V: TRBV6-1; J: TRBJ1-2; D: TRBD1; size: few; DNA: TGTGCCAGCAGTGAGTATTCACAGGGGGCTGGCTATGGCTACACCTTC; CDR3: CASSEYSQGAGYGYTF
V: TRBV2; J: TRBJ2-2; D: NA; size: NA; DNA: TGTGCCAGCAGTAAGGGGGAAATCACCGGGGAGCTGTTTTTT; CDR3: CASSKGEITGELFF
V: TRBV9; J: TRBJ2-5; D: TRBD1; size: NA; DNA: TGTGCCAGCAGCGTAGCAACAGGGGCCCAAGAGACCCAGTACTTC; CDR3: CASSVATGAQETQYF
V: TRBV7-3; J: TRBJ2-2; D: NA; size: NA; DNA: TGTGCCAGCAGCTTAAGGCCTACCCGGGACACCGGGGAGCTGTTTTTT; CDR3: CASSLRPTRDTGELFF
V: TRBV19; J: TRBJ2-7; D: TRBD2; size: NA; DNA: TGTGCCAGTAGTATACTAGCGGGGGACTCCTACGAGCAGTACTTC; CDR3: CASSILAGDSYEQYF
V: TRBV11-2; J: TRBJ2-3; D: NA; size: NA; DNA: TGTGCCAGCAGCTTAGATGGAGGGTTCACAGATACGCAGTATTTT; CDR3: CASSLDGGFTDTQYF
V: TRBV4-3; J: TRBJ2-3; D: TRBD2; size: NA; DNA: TGCGCCAGCAGCCAATGGGGGGAGGGCGGGACAGATACGCAGTATTTT; CDR3: CASSQWGEGGTDTQYF
V: TRBV2; J: TRBJ1-1; D: NA; size: once; DNA: TGTGCCAGTGGGAGGGGAGGCACTGAAGCTTTCTTT; CDR3: CASGRGGTEAFF
V: TRBV10-3; J: TRBJ1-2; D: NA; size: NA; DNA: TGTGCCATCAGTGAGTCGAATCGAGGTGATGGCTACACCTTC; CDR3: CAISESNRGDGYTF
V: TRBV3-1/TRBV3-2; J: TRBJ2-4; D: TRBD2; size: NA; DNA: TGTGCCAGCAGCCAAGGACTAGCGGTTGGGAGCATTCAGTACTTC; CDR3: CASSQGLAVGSIQYF
V: TRBV9; J: TRBJ1-4; D: TRBD1; size: NA; DNA: TGTGCCAGCAGCTCTCGACAGGGCCTTAATGAAAAACTGTTTTTT; CDR3: CASSSRQGLNEKLFF
V: TRBV19; J: TRBJ1-5; D: NA; size: NA; DNA: TGTGCCAGTAGTATAGCCGGGCCAGGACAAGGGAACAGCAATCAGCCCCAGCATTTT; CDR3: CASSIAGPGQGNSNQPQHF
V: TRBV9; J: TRBJ1-1; D: NA; size: NA; DNA: TGTGCCAGCAGCGTAAACCCCGAAGCTGCCATGAACACTGAAGCTTTCTTT; CDR3: CASSVNPEAAMNTEAFF
V: TRBV7-9; J: TRBJ1-1; D: NA; size: NA; DNA: TGTGCCAGCAGCTTAGAGGTGACAGCTGCCGAAGCTTTCTTT; CDR3: CASSLEVTAAEAFF
V: TRBV11-2; J: TRBJ2-1; D: TRBD2; size: NA; DNA: TGTGCCAGCAGTTCGCTTAGCGGGAGGCCCCGGACCCATGAGCAGTTCTTC; CDR3: CASSSLSGRPRTHEQFF